This T cell receptor (beta chain) is drawn from a study of cytomegalovirus exposure and HLA in healthy donors. About this clone: Its specificity is unknown.

Study-wide results and limits: Segments of the TCR beta V type were, in most cases, productive about 87% or about 30% of the time in an earlier analysis. A later analysis by the authors found several of the most significant clusters apparently linked to common viral pathogens.

The primer mix had 60 Vbeta and 13 Jbeta primers. Generated by immunoSEQ multiplex PCR, the TCRdb table keeps only in-frame clones and is missing some. The sample consists of 50,000 to 60,000 clones, 60% to 80% of them appearing once. Trimming pared 5 bases from V and 7 bases from J, leaving 20 bases between. This CDR3 contains 16 residues. Per germline, CDR1 SGHAT and CDR2 FQNNGV. The sequence was obtained from a woman in her thirties or forties in good health and CMV-seropositive. The rearrangement joins TRBV11-2 to TRBJ1-4; no reliable D call. Sequencing was carried out using PBMCs. The CDR3 protein is CASSPFGVAWSEKLFF. The CDR3, as DNA: TGTGCCAGCAGCCCCTTCGGAGTGGCTTGGAGTGAAAAACTGTTTTTT.